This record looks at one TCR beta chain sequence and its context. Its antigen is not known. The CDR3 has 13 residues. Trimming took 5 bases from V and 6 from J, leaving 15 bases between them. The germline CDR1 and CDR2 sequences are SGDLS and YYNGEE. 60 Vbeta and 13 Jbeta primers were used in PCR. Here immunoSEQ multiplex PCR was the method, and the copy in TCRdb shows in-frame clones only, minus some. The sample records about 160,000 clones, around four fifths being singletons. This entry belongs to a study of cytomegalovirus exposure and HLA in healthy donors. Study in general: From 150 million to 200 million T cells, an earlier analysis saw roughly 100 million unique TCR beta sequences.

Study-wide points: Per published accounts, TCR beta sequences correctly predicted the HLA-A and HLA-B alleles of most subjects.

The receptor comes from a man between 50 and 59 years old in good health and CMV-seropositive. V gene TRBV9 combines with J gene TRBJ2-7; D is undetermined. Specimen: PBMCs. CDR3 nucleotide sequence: TGTGCCAGCAGTGGGCCCTCGGCCCTCGAGCAGTACTTC. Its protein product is CASSGPSALEQYF.